This T cell receptor (beta chain) was recorded in a study of lymphopenia after photon versus proton radiotherapy. General study results and limits: Larger post-nadir TCR diversity loss correlated inversely with survival in deceased patients. After the lymphocyte nadir, photon-treated repertoires showed oligoclonal expansion, especially of CD8+ Temra cells.

Clones were read by immunoSEQ multiplex PCR, and TCRdb kept only the in-frame ones, dropping some. The data hold fewer than 50,000 clones, with roughly 85% observed a single time. This clone was recorded once. Its antigen remains unidentified. Between the trimmed V and J ends, which lost 2 bases and 2 bases, there was a span of 9 bases. Per the germline V gene, CDR1 is GTSNPN and CDR2 is SVGIG (reference sequence). The CDR3 contains 14 residues. Sequenced material: peripheral blood, taken from a patient treated with photon-based radiotherapy. The origin of this receptor is a man aged 35-49 years with gastric cancer. The gene calls are TRBV30 and TRBJ2-2; D gene ambiguous. In nucleotides, the CDR3 is TGTGCCTGGAGTACCGCGCTAAACACCGGGGAGCTGTTTTTT. Protein product: CAWSTALNTGELFF.